Below, 10 T cell receptor beta chains from the same sample are listed, as sequenced in a study of glioma-infiltrating T cells. TCR alpha and beta CDR3 regions were amplified from RNA using iRepertoire nested multiplex PCR. TCRdb independently ran MiXCR on the multiplex PCR reads; one entry per CDR3 protein. This sample has about 140,000 distinct CDR3 sequences, with about two fifths found just once. The sequenced sample was glioma tissue, nonneoplastic brain tissue, or PBMCs (not recorded which). Receptors originate from a human donor with low-grade glioma or glioblastoma, undergoing nonglioma brain surgery, or in good health (not recorded which).

The chain joins TRBV20-1 to TRBJ1-2; D gene ambiguous. The CDR3 spans 13 residues. V was shortened by 4 bases and J by 1 base, with 10 bases between the two germline ends. The germline V gene encodes CDR1 DFQATT and CDR2 SNEGSKA (reference sequence). CDR3 protein: CSAIQALNYGYTF. In DNA form, the CDR3 reads TGCAGTGCTATTCAGGCCCTTAACTATGGCTACACCTTC.

The rearrangement uses TRBV28 and TRBJ2-7, with a tentative D call TRBD2 (6 bases). V was cut by 8 bases and J by 7 bases, with 18 bases left in between. This CDR3 comprises 13 residues. In germline, CDR1 is MDHEN, CDR2 SYDVKM. DNA for the CDR3: TGTGCCAGCTGCACCGGGACTCCCAATGAGCAGTACTTC. Protein: CASCTGTPNEQYF.

V is TRBV6-6 and J is TRBJ2-7; 8 bases map to TRBD1. The CDR3 is 17 amino acids. The J segment lost 4 bases and the V segment lost 2 bases, leaving 13 bases of the junction unmatched. Germline V lookup: CDR1 MNHNY, CDR2 SVGAGI (reference sequence). The CDR3 is CASSYTPGTGPIYEQYF. In DNA form, the CDR3 reads TGTGCCAGCAGTTACACCCCTGGGACAGGACCCATTTACGAGCAGTACTTC.

The chain links TRBV20-1 to TRBJ2-7; the D gene is possibly TRBD2 (6 bases). This CDR3 spans 13 amino acids. Germline CDR1 reads DFQATT; CDR2 reads SNEGSKA (reference sequence). V was shortened by 5 bases and J by 2 bases, with 13 bases between the two germline ends. CDR3 sequence: CSADGGEPYEQYF. CDR3 coding DNA: TGCAGTGCTGATGGCGGGGAACCCTACGAGCAGTACTTC.

This clonotype was detected many times. The V call is TRBV6-1, the J call TRBJ2-7; unclear D gene. Germline lookup yields CDR1 MNHNS and CDR2 SASEGT. There are 13 residues in the CDR3. Trimming cost V 1 base and J 6 bases, with 10 bases left between them. Here the CDR3 reads CASSEVVGVEQYF. DNA of the CDR3: TGTGCCAGCAGTGAAGTAGTTGGTGTCGAGCAGTACTTC.

The chain joins TRBV6-1 to TRBJ2-3; 8 positions match TRBD2. The CDR3 loop spans 13 amino acids. Trimming removed 11 bases from V and 0 bases from J; junction bases left unmatched: 4. The germline V gene encodes CDR1 MNHNS and CDR2 SASEGT. The CDR3 sequence: CAGRGASTDTQYF. DNA of the CDR3: TGTGCCGGGCGGGGGGCTAGCACAGATACGCAGTATTTT.

The gene calls are TRBV20-1 and TRBJ2-7, with TRBD1 identical over 10 bases. V dropped 6 bases and J dropped 4; count of bases not matched to a gene: 12. Germline V gene data show CDR1 as DFQATT and CDR2 as SNEGSKA (reference sequence). This CDR3 comprises 15 residues. The CDR3 bases are TGCAGTGCCAGCCCGTTCGCGGACAGGGGGTACGAGCAGTACTTC. Translation gives CSASPFADRGYEQYF.

V usage is TRBV27 and J usage is TRBJ2-5; D unclear. The CDR3 consists of 10 residues. The germline gives CDR1 MNHEY, CDR2 SMNVEV (reference sequence). Deletions cut 4 bases from V and 6 bases from J, with 3 bases between. The DNA for the CDR3 is TGTGCCAGCAGTTGGCAGACCCAGTACTTC. Protein sequence: CASSWQTQYF.

The chain uses TRBV20-1 and TRBJ1-1; no clear D. Germline lookup yields CDR1 DFQATT and CDR2 SNEGSKA (reference sequence). Trimming stripped 3 bases from V and 5 bases from J, with 7 bases between. The CDR3 is 11 residues long. The CDR3 bases are TGCAGTGCTAGCCGGGCTACTGAAGCTTTCTTT. The encoded protein is CSASRATEAFF.

On this clonotype: One junction end disagrees with the germline gene, perhaps due to a read error. The genes are TRBV6-1 and TRBJ2-7; D call uncertain. Germline values: CDR1 MNHNS, CDR2 SASEGT. This CDR3 is 12 amino acids long. The CDR3 bases are TGCGCCAGCAGCCACGTTTCCTACGAGCAGTACTTC. It is translated as CASSHVSYEQYF.